Listed below are T cell receptor beta chains from one sample, sequenced in a study of shared clonotypes between healthy human individuals. Profiled with immunoSEQ multiplex PCR; TCRdb holds only in-frame clones, not every one. The sample consists of hundreds of thousands of clones, 95% to 97% of them appearing once. The sample consisted of naive CD4+ T cells sorted from blood. Receptors originate from a woman between 25 and 40 years old in good health. CDR3s leave out the opening cysteine and the closing phenylalanine or tryptophan.

V	J	CDR3
TRBV2	TRBJ2-7	ASSSRGQGFNEQY
TRBV28	TRBJ2-7	ASRKRGTSGYEQY
TRBV18	TRBJ2-6	ASSSGKTSGANVLT
TRBV28	TRBJ1-5	ASSIMTGRNQPQH
TRBV6-5	TRBJ2-1	ASSYSTGLAMAEQF
TRBV7-9	TRBJ2-3	ASSLGTSGRGTDTQY
TRBV2	TRBJ1-1	ASSALREIEAF
TRBV18	TRBJ2-7	ASSVYLGQGVEQY
TRBV5-1	TRBJ1-1	ASSLGTGGTEAF
TRBV2	TRBJ2-7	ASRGQVEAYEQY
TRBV7-8	TRBJ2-1	ASSLGQREQF
TRBV7-2	TRBJ2-1	ASSPRDSGDEQF
TRBV18	TRBJ2-6	ASSPGQSSGANVLT
TRBV5-1	TRBJ2-5	ASSQGDPQETQY
TRBV28	TRBJ1-5	ASSPDRGRWQPQH
TRBV11-2	TRBJ2-3	ASSPGTGSGTDTQY
TRBV7-8	TRBJ2-5	ASSPNRVGETQY
TRBV5-1	TRBJ2-1	ASSLRRTASYNEQF
TRBV6-5	TRBJ2-3	ASSYERADTQY
TRBV7-9	TRBJ1-2	ASSLGGPGGYT
TRBV5-1	TRBJ2-3	ASSLGAGSTDTQY
TRBV28	TRBJ1-5	ASSSPGRASNQPQH
TRBV7-9	TRBJ2-1	ASSLPPTGDEQF
TRBV15	TRBJ2-5	ATSREGRGGRLAGEETQY
TRBV19	TRBJ1-5	ATDGTGGNQPQH
TRBV7-9	TRBJ2-6	ASSLVSGANVLT
TRBV7-9	TRBJ1-2	ASSPSVNYGYT
TRBV28	TRBJ1-4	ASSSIGTGNEKLF
TRBV2	TRBJ1-1	ASSELGPEAF